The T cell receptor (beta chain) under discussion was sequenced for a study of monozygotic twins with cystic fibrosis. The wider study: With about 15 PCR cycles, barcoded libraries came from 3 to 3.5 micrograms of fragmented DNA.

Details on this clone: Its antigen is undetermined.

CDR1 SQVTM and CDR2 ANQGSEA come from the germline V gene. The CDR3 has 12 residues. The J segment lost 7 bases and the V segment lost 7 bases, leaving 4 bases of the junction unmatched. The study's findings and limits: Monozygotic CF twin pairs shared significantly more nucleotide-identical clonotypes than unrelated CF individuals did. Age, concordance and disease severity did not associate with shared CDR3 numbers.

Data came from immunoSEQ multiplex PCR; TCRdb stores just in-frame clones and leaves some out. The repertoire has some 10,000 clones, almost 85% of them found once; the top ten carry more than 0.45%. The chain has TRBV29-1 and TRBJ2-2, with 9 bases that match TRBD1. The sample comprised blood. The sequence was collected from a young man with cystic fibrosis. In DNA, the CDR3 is TGCAGCGCCACAGGGGGCGGCGGGGAGCTGTTTTTT. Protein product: CSATGGGGELFF.